Included here is one TCR beta chain sequence, with context. The record originates from a study of blood T cell repertoires in COVID-19. Study summary: Samples of COVID-19 (acute and convalescent) were obtained from the United States, Italy and Spain. The analysed material was cDNA or gDNA that came from T cells, B-cell-depleted T cells, or PBMCs.

Seattle researchers signed up patients amid active infection and tracked them longitudinally. Authors' analysis steps: Nucleated cell counts were estimated from reference gene primer amplification. Profiling relied on immunoSEQ multiplex PCR, and the TCRdb table lists in-frame clones only, not all of them. V and J calls and clone size are copied from that table; D and trimming were computed from the DNA. The sample contains about 250,000 clones, approximately 90% of which appear only once. Germline V CDR1 and CDR2: KGHSH, LQKENI. V lost 2 bases, J lost 8 bases, and 8 bases stayed unmatched. The CDR3 consists of 15 residues.

The chain links TRBV18 to TRBJ2-1; TRBD2 agrees at 8 bases. Input material: peripheral blood. This TCR was recovered from a woman younger than 45 with COVID-19, enrolled during active disease. The CDR3 DNA follows: TGTGCCAGCTCACCAAGCCCCCCCGGGGGGGATGAGCAGTTCTTC. As protein: CASSPSPPGGDEQFF.